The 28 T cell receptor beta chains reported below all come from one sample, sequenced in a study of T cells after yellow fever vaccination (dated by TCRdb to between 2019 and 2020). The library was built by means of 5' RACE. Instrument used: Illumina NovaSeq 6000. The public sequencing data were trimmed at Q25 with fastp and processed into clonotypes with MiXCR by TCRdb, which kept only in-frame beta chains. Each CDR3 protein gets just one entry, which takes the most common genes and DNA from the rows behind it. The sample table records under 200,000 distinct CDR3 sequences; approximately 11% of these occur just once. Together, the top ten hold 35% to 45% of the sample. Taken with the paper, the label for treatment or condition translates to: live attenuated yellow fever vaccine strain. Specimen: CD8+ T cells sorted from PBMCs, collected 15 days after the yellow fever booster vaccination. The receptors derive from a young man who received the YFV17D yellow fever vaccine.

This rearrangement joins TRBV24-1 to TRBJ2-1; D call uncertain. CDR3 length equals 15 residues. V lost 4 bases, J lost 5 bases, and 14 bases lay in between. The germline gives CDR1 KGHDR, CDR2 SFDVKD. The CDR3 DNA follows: TGTGCCACCAGTGACCCGGAATCCTTACACAATGAGCAGTTCTTC. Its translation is CATSDPESLHNEQFF.

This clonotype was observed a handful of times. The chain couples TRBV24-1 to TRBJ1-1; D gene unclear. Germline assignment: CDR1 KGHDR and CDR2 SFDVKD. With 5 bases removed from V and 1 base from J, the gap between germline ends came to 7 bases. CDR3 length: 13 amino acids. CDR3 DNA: TGTGCCACCAGTGCAAGGAGGAACACTGAAGCTTTCTTT. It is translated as CATSARRNTEAFF.

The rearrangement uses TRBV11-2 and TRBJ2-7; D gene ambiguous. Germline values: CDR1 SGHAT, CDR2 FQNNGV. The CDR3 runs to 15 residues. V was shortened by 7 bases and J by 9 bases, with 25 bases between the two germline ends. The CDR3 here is CASIRGPGPVVGQYV. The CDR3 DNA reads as TGTGCCAGCATCAGAGGTCCGGGCCCTGTTGTAGGGCAGTACGTC.

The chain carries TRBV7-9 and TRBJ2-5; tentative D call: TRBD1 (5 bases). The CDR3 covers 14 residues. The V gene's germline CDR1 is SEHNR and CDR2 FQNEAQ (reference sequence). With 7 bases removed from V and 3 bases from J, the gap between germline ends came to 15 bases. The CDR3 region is CASNIKSGKETQYF. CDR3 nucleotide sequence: TGTGCCAGCAACATTAAGTCAGGGAAAGAGACCCAGTACTTC. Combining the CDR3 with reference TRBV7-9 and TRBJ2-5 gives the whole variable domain DTGVSQNPRHKITKRGQNVTFRCDPISEHNRLYWYRQTLGQGPEFLTYFQNEAQLEKSRLLSDRFSAERPKGSFSTLEIQRTEQGDSAMYLCASNIKSGKETQYFGPGTRLLVL.

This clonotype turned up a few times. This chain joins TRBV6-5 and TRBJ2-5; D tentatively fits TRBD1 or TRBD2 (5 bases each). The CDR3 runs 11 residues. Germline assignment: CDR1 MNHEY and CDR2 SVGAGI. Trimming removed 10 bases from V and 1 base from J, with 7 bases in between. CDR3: CATGAQETQYF. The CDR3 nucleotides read TGTGCCACCGGGGCCCAAGAGACCCAGTACTTC.

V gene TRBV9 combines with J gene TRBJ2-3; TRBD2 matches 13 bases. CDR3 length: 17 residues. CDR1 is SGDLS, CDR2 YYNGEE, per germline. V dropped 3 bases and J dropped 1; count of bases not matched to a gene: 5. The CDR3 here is CASSDRTSGGRTDTQYF. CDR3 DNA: TGTGCCAGCAGCGACCGGACTAGCGGGGGCCGCACAGATACGCAGTATTTT.

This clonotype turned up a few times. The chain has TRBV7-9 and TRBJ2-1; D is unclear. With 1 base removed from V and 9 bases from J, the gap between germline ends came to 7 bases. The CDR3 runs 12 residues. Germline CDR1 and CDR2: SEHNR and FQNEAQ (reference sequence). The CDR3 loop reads CASSLEGSEQFF. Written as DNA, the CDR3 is TGTGCCAGCAGCTTAGAAGGGTCTGAGCAGTTCTTC.

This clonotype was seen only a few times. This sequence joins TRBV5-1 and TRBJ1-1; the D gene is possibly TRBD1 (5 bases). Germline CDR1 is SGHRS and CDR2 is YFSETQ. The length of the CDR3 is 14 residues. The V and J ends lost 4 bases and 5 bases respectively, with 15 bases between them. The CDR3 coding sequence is TGCGCCAGCAGCCCTGGGACTGATTATACTGAAGCTTTCTTT. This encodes CASSPGTDYTEAFF.

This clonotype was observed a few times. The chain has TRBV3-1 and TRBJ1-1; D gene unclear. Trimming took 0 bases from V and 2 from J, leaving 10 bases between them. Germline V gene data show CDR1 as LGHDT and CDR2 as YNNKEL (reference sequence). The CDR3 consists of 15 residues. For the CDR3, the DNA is TGTGCCAGCAGCCAAGATTACAGCCGAAACACTGAAGCTTTCTTT. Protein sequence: CASSQDYSRNTEAFF.

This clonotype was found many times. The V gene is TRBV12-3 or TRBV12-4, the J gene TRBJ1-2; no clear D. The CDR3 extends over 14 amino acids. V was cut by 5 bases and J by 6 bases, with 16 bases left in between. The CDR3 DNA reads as TGTGCCAGCAGTCCCGGACCTCCCGGGGATGGCTACACCTTC. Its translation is CASSPGPPGDGYTF.

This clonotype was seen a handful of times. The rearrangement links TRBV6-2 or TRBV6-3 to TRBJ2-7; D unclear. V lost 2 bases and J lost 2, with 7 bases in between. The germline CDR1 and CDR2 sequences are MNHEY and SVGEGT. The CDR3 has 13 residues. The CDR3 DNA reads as TGTGCCAGCAGTTACGGGCGGACCTACGAGCAGTACGTC. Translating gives CASSYGRTYEQYV.

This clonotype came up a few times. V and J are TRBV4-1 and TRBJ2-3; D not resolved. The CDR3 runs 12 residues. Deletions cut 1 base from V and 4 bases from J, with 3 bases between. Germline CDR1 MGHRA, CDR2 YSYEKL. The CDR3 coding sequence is TGCGCCAGCAGCCAAGCTTCAGATACGCAGTATTTT. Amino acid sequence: CASSQASDTQYF.

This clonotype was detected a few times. This chain's CDR3 is CASSPKTGANVLTF. For the CDR3, the DNA is TGTGCCAGCAGCCCGAAAACTGGGGCCAACGTCCTGACTTTC. J is TRBJ2-6 and V is TRBV4-2; no clear D gene. The V gene lost 4 bases and the J gene lost 2 bases, with 6 bases spanning the gap. Per the germline V gene, CDR1 is LGHNA and CDR2 is YNFKEQ. The length of the CDR3 is 14 residues.

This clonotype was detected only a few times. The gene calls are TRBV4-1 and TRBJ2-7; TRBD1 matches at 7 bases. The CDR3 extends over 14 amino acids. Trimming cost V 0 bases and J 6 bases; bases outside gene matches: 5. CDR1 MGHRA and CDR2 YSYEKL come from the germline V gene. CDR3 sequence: CASSQEGQRAEQYF. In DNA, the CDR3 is TGCGCCAGCAGCCAAGAGGGACAGAGGGCCGAGCAGTACTTC.

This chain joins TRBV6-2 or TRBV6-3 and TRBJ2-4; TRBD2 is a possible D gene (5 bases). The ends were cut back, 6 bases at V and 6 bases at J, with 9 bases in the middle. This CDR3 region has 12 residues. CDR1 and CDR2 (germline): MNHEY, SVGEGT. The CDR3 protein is CASSWTANIQYF. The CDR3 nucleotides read TGTGCCAGCAGCTGGACTGCAAACATTCAGTACTTC.

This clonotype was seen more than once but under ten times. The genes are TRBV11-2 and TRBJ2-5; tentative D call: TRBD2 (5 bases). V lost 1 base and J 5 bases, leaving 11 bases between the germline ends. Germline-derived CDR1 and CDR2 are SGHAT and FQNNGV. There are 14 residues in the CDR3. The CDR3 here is CASSLVVSAETQYF. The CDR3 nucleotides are TGTGCCAGCAGCTTAGTCGTTAGCGCGGAGACCCAGTACTTC.

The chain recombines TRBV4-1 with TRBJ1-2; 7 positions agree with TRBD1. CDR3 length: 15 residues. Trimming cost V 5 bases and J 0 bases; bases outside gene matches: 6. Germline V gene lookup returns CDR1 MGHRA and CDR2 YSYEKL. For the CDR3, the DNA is TGCGCCAGCAGCTTTCGGGACAGCTCTAACTATGGCTACACCTTC. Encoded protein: CASSFRDSSNYGYTF.

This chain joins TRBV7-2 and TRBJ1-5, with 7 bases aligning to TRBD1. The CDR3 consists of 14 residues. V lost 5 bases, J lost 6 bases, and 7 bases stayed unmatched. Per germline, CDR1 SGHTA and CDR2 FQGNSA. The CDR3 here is CASSTTGRGQPQHF. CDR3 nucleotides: TGTGCCAGCAGCACGACAGGGAGGGGTCAGCCCCAGCATTTT.

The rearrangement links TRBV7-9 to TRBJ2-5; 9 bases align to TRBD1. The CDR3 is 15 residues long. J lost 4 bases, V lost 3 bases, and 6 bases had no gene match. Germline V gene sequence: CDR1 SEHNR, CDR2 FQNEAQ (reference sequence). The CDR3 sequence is CASSFLAGQGETQYF. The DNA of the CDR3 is TGTGCCAGCAGCTTTCTGGCGGGACAGGGAGAGACCCAGTACTTC.

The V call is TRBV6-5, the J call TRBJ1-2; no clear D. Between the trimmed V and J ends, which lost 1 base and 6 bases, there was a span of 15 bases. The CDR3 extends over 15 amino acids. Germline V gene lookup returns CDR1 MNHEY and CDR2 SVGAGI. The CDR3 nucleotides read TGTGCCAGCAGTTACTTACAAGGAGTGTCCCATGGCTACACCTTC. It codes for CASSYLQGVSHGYTF.

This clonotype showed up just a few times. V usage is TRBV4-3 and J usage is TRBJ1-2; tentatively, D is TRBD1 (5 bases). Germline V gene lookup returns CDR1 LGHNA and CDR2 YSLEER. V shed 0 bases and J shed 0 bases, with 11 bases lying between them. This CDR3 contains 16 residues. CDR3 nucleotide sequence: TGCGCCAGCAGCCAAGATGACACGACAGCTAACTATGGCTACACCTTC. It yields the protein CASSQDDTTANYGYTF.

The CDR3 coding sequence is TGTGCCAGCAGCACTAGCGGGGGCACAGATACGCAGTATTTT. This codes for CASSTSGGTDTQYF. The chain combines TRBV12-3 or TRBV12-4 with TRBJ2-3; TRBD2 matches 10 bases. This CDR3 region has 14 residues. After removal of 6 bases from V and 1 base from J, the junction contained 1 base not matched to a gene.

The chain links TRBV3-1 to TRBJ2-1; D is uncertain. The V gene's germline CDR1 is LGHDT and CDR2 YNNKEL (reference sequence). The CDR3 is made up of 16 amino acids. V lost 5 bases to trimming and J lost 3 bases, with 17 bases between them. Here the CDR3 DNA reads TGTGCCAGCAGCAAACGGGTGCAGGAAAACTACAATGAGCAGTTCTTC. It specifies CASSKRVQENYNEQFF.

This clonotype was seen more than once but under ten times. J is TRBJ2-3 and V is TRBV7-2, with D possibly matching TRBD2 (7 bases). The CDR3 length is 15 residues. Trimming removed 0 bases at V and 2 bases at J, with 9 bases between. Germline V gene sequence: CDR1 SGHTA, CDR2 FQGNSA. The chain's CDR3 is CASSLAGGATDTQYF. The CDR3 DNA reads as TGTGCCAGCAGCTTAGCGGGGGGGGCCACAGATACGCAGTATTTT.

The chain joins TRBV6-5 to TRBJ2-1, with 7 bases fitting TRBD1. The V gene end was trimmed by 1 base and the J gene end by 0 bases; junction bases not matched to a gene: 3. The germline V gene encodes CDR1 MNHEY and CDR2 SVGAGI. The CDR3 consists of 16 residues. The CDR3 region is CASSYLAGGSYNEQFF. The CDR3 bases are TGTGCCAGCAGTTACTTGGCAGGGGGCTCCTACAATGAGCAGTTCTTC.

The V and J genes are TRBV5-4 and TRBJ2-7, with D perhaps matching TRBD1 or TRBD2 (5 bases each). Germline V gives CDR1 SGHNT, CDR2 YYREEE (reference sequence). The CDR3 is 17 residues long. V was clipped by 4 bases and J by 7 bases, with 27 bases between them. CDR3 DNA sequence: TGTGCCAGCAGCCCCGCGGGTTACACGGGACCCTCGTGGGAGCAGTACTTC. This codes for CASSPAGYTGPSWEQYF.

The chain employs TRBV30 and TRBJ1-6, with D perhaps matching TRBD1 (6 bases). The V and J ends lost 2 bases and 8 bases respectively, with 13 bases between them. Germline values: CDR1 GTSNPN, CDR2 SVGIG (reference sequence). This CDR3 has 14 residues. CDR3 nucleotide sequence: TGTGCCTGGAGTTTTAAAACAGGGTATTCACCCCTCCACTTT. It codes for CAWSFKTGYSPLHF. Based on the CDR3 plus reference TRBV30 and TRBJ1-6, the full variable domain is SQTIHQWPATLVQPVGSPLSLECTVEGTSNPNLYWYRQAAGRGLQLLFYSVGIGQISSEVPQNLSASRPQDRQFILSSKKLLLSDSGFYLCAWSFKTGYSPLHFGNGTRLTVT.

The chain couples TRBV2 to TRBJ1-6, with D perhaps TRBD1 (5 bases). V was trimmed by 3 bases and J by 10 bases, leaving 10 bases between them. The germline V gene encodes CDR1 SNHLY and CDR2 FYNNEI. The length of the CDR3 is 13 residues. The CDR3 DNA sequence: TGTGCCAGCAGTGACTGGGGCGTCTCACCCCTCCACTTT. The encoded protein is CASSDWGVSPLHF.